This entry lists 16 T cell receptor beta chains sequenced from one sample in a study of CD8 T cells in Susac syndrome. Random-hexamer reverse transcription was applied to about 0.45 to 1 ug RNA. A single record per CDR3 protein comes from TCRdb applying MiXCR to the immunoSEQ multiplex PCR reads. The sample includes some 130,000 distinct CDR3 sequences, around 91% of them seen just once. The sequenced sample was CD8+ T cells from PBMCs. The receptor source for this set is a human donor with multiple sclerosis.

This chain links TRBV3-1 with TRBJ2-1; 9 bases match TRBD2. Germline CDR1 LGHDT, CDR2 YNNKEL (reference sequence). The CDR3 length is 15 residues. V trimming: 1 base; J trimming: 9 bases; junction bases outside the gene matches: 7. The CDR3, as DNA: TGTGCCAGCAGCCAAGGTAGCGGGAGAGTCATTGAGCAGTTCTTC. Encoded protein: CASSQGSGRVIEQFF.

V usage is TRBV5-8 and J usage is TRBJ1-4; unclear D gene. CDR1 and CDR2 (germline): SGHTS, YDEGEE. The V end was cut by 2 bases, the J end by 6 bases, with 11 bases between. The CDR3 loop spans 14 amino acids. The CDR3 DNA reads as TGTGCCAGCAGCTTAGGAGTTTCGTATGAAAAACTGTTTTTT. Encoded protein: CASSLGVSYEKLFF.

J is TRBJ1-1 and V is TRBV11-2, with a weak D call TRBD1 (6 bases). V lost 6 bases, J lost 0 bases, and 20 bases lay in between. CDR1 is SGHAT, CDR2 FQNNGV, per germline. The CDR3 has 17 residues. The CDR3 sequence: CASSASLGQSMNTEAFF. In nucleotides, the CDR3 is TGTGCCAGCAGTGCCTCCCTCGGACAGTCCATGAACACTGAAGCTTTCTTT.

This rearrangement joins TRBV6-1 to TRBJ2-7, with 8 bases matching TRBD2. The CDR3 loop spans 16 amino acids. In germline, CDR1 is MNHNS, CDR2 SASEGT. V dropped 6 bases and J dropped 0; count of bases not matched to a gene: 10. The CDR3 loop reads CASSPSGGASSYEQYF. CDR3 bases: TGTGCCAGCAGCCCCTCGGGAGGGGCGAGCTCCTACGAGCAGTACTTC.

Only a few counts were recorded for this clonotype. V gene TRBV4-1 combines with J gene TRBJ2-5; D possibly corresponds to TRBD2 (6 bases). The ends were cut back, 3 bases at V and 4 bases at J, with 6 bases in the middle. Per the germline V gene, CDR1 is MGHRA and CDR2 is YSYEKL. There are 12 residues in the CDR3. CDR3 sequence reads: CASSQGGETQYF. The CDR3 DNA is TGCGCCAGCAGCCAGGGGGGAGAGACCCAGTACTTC.

V and J are TRBV20-1 and TRBJ1-4, with a possible D match to TRBD1 (5 bases). With 0 bases removed from V and 3 bases from J, the gap between germline ends came to 11 bases. CDR3 size: 15 residues. Germline CDR1 DFQATT, CDR2 SNEGSKA (reference sequence). CDR3 coding DNA: TGCAGTGCTAGAGATCTGCGGGGGGCTAATGAAAAACTGTTTTTT. Its translation: CSARDLRGANEKLFF.

This chain uses TRBV12-3 or TRBV12-4 with TRBJ2-5; 10 nucleotides line up with TRBD1. V shed 6 bases and J 14 bases; nucleotides not matched to a gene: 6. CDR3 size: 11 residues. The CDR3 is CASSPGQGYYF. CDR3 in DNA: TGTGCCAGCAGCCCGGGACAGGGGTACTACTTC.

The chain recombines TRBV27 with TRBJ2-7; D is perhaps TRBD2 (5 bases). CDR3 size: 13 residues. With 3 bases removed from V and 2 bases from J, the gap between germline ends came to 8 bases. Germline assignment: CDR1 MNHEY and CDR2 SMNVEV (reference sequence). CDR3 amino acids: CASSLRGPYEQYF. For the CDR3, the DNA is TGTGCCAGCAGTTTGCGCGGGCCCTACGAGCAGTACTTC.

This rearrangement joins TRBV19 to TRBJ2-1; D might be TRBD1 or TRBD2, each matching 5 bases. The CDR3 is 14 residues long. The ends were cut back, 3 bases at V and 5 bases at J, with 11 bases in the middle. CDR1 and CDR2 (germline): LNHDA, SQIVND (reference sequence). CDR3 coding DNA: TGTGCCAGTAGTATCGTCGGGGCTAACAATGAGCAGTTCTTC. Encoded protein: CASSIVGANNEQFF.

This CDR3 is CASSLAPSYEQYF. The CDR3 coding sequence is TGTGCCAGCAGTTTGGCCCCCTCCTACGAGCAGTACTTC. The chain is built from TRBV9 and TRBJ2-7; D is unclear. The CDR3 runs 13 residues. V gave up 5 bases and J gave up 0 bases, with 9 bases separating them. Germline assignment: CDR1 SGDLS and CDR2 YYNGEE.

V and J are TRBV30 and TRBJ1-1; D unclear. The CDR3 is 11 amino acids. The V gene's germline CDR1 is GTSNPN and CDR2 SVGIG (reference sequence). V was pared by 4 bases and J by 1 base, with 4 bases between. CDR3 bases: TGTGCCTGGACCAGGAACACTGAAGCTTTCTTT. Protein sequence: CAWTRNTEAFF.

This clonotype was recorded a few times. The rearrangement joins TRBV7-2 to TRBJ2-3; 9 bases map to TRBD2. With 3 bases clipped from V and 1 base from J, the junction kept 2 bases outside the gene matches. There are 15 residues in the CDR3. The germline V gene has CDR1 SGHTA and CDR2 FQGNSA. In DNA form, the CDR3 reads TGTGCCAGCAGCTTGGCTAGCGGGGGCACAGATACGCAGTATTTT. Its translation: CASSLASGGTDTQYF.

The table lists this clonotype with a count of one. The V gene is TRBV7-9, the J gene TRBJ2-2, with 9 nucleotides matching TRBD2. V trimming: 6 bases; J trimming: 3 bases; junction bases outside the gene matches: 5. The CDR3 sequence is 15 residues long. Germline V lookup: CDR1 SEHNR, CDR2 FQNEAQ (reference sequence). This CDR3 reads CASRTTSGHTGELFF. CDR3 bases: TGTGCCAGCAGGACGACTAGCGGTCACACCGGGGAGCTGTTTTTT.

This chain connects TRBV4-2 to TRBJ2-3, with TRBD2 matching 7 bases. V shed 3 bases and J 2 bases; nucleotides not matched to a gene: 8. Germline CDR1 is LGHNA and CDR2 is YNFKEQ. The CDR3 sequence is 16 residues long. The CDR3: CASSHKRDWNTDTQYF. The CDR3 DNA follows: TGTGCCAGCAGCCACAAGCGGGATTGGAACACAGATACGCAGTATTTT.

The rearrangement links TRBV25-1 to TRBJ2-5; TRBD1 aligns across 10 bases. Losses at the gene ends were 7 bases for V and 2 bases for J; bases not matched to a gene: 7. The CDR3 loop spans 15 amino acids. Germline V gene lookup returns CDR1 MGHDK and CDR2 SYGVNS. In nucleotides, the CDR3 is TGTGCCAGCAATCCCGGGACAGGGGTTCAAGAGACCCAGTACTTC. Translated: CASNPGTGVQETQYF.

This chain uses TRBV3-1 with TRBJ2-3; TRBD1 matches at 7 bases. The CDR3 is made up of 16 amino acids. Per germline, CDR1 LGHDT and CDR2 YNNKEL (reference sequence). J lost 4 bases, V lost 1 base, and 8 bases had no gene match. This CDR3 is CASSQGRGKDADTQYF. CDR3 DNA sequence: TGTGCCAGCAGCCAAGGCAGGGGGAAGGATGCAGATACGCAGTATTTT.